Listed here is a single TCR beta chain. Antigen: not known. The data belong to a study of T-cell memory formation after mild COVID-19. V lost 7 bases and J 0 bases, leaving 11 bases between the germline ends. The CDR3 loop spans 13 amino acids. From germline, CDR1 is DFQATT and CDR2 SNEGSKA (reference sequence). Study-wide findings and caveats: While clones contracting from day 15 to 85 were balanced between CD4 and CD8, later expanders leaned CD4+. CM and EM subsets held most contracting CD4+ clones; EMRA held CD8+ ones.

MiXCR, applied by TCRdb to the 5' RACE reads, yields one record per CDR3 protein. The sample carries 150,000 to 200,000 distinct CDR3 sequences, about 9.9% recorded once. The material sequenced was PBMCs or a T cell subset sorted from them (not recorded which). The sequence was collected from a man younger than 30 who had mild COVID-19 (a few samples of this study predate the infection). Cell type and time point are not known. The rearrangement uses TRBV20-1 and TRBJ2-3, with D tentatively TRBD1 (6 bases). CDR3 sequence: CSGGRLSTDTQYF. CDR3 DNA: TGCAGTGGGGGGCGGTTGAGCACAGATACGCAGTATTTT.